This T cell receptor beta chain was captured in a study of blood T cell repertoires in COVID-19. Study in general: From the United States, Italy and Spain came samples of acute and convalescent COVID-19. PBMCs, B-cell-depleted T cells, or T cells provided the cDNA or gDNA that made up the material.

V lost 7 bases to trimming and J lost 3 bases; unmatched junction nucleotides: 17. CDR3 length: 16 amino acids. Germline CDR1 is SQVTM and CDR2 is ANQGSEA. In the original analysis: Amplification from reference gene primers served as the basis for estimated nucleated cell counts. TCRdb's table, derived via immunoSEQ multiplex PCR, lists solely in-frame clones and lacks some. Clonal size and the V and J genes are those of that table, whereas D and trimming came from the DNA. The sample yields around 100,000 clones, roughly 80% seen once. The sequence derives from a woman in her forties with acute or convalescent COVID-19. Sequenced material: peripheral blood. V and J are TRBV29-1 and TRBJ1-2, with 7 bases lining up with TRBD1. CDR3 in DNA: TGCAGCGCTGGGGGACGGACCCAGGGGGAAGACTATGGCTACACCTTC. This encodes CSAGGRTQGEDYGYTF.